The source of this TCR beta chain is a study of cytomegalovirus exposure and HLA in healthy donors. On this clone itself: Mismatch with germline at one junction end may stem from a read error.

PCR was performed using 60 Vbeta and 13 Jbeta primers. Profiled with immunoSEQ multiplex PCR; TCRdb holds only in-frame clones, not every one. The sample has roughly 86,000 clones; roughly 80% are singletons. The CDR3 consists of 15 residues. Germline V gives CDR1 SGHDT, CDR2 YYEEEE. The sequence was collected from a middle-aged man in good health and CMV-seropositive. The gene calls are TRBV5-6 and TRBJ1-2; D remains unclear. The source material was PBMCs. CDR3: CASSLVAGLYYGYPF. The CDR3 coding sequence is TGTGCCAGCAGCTTGGTCGCGGGCCTCTACTATGGCTACCCCTTC.